This T cell receptor (beta chain) appears in the sequencing data of a study of T-cell reconstitution after alpha-beta-depleted transplantation in children (dated by TCRdb to about 2016). Some background on the complete study: The study quantitatively tracked T-cell immune reconstitution after TCRalphabeta/CD19-depleted allogeneic hematopoietic cell transplantation in children using TCR repertoire profiling.

The germline V gene yields SGDLS for CDR1 and YYNGEE for CDR2. The CDR3, cysteine through phenylalanine, is 15 amino acids long. The retained sequence is limited to the CDR3, 45 bases, with the frame set at the first base. The germline V and J ends show losses of 3 bases and 5 bases respectively, and no gene match explains 8 bases of the junction. The library relied on PCR. The instrument was an Illumina HiSeq 2500. TCR library preparation used molecular barcoding, with unique molecular identifiers applied to normalize quantification of the TCRbeta repertoire. TCRdb reprocessing: public reads trimmed at Q25 with fastp, clones called with MiXCR, in-frame beta chains kept. Rows are unified per CDR3 protein, each entry keeping the most common DNA and genes. The sample profile shows 610,000 or so distinct CDR3 sequences; 25% to 30% of them were found once. Of the sample, under 45% falls within the top ten clones.

The treatment or condition label, read with the paper, signifies: allogeneic hematopoietic cell transplantation with graft depleted of TCRalphabeta T cells and CD19 B cells. The transplant recipients were children given TCRalphabeta/CD19-depleted allogeneic hematopoietic cell grafts. Beyond this particular receptor, the publication reports: Apparently early alphabetaT-cell count recovery about two months after transplant reportedly relied on only several hundred rapidly expanded clones derived from non-depleted graft cells. The high TCRbeta diversity at day 60 in some patients was ascribed to recipient T cells and intrathymic progenitors that had survived conditioning. Hyperexpanded clone frequencies declined over subsequent months; after one year, T-cell counts and TCRbeta diversity were mostly attributed to newly produced T cells.

Notes on this clonotype: It lacks a known antigen. It has no much larger one-base neighbor in the sample; base qualities were not kept.

The receptor comes from a boy younger than two with Wiskott-Aldrich syndrome, due to receive a stem cell transplant. This sample comprised PBMCs, obtained before TCRalphabeta/CD19-depleted stem cell transplant. The V and J segments used are TRBV9 and TRBJ2-5; the central 9 bases match TRBD2. The nucleotides read TGTGCCAGCAGCGCCGATAGCGGGAGTGGGGAGACCCAGTACTTC. Its translation reads: CASSADSGSGETQYF.